The clone carrying this T cell receptor beta chain was counted a few times. Antigen specificity is unknown. Previously described methods and listed TCR primers were used for bulk TCR libraries. MiXCR, applied by TCRdb to the PCR reads, yields one record per CDR3 protein. This table has a few hundred thousand distinct CDR3 sequences, about a quarter appearing once. These data are taken from a study of molecular identifiers for immune sequencing clone quantification. Study details: Sequencing covered four of five parts into which replicate RNA from approximately 22,000 or 94,000 naive CD8 cells was split. Whole-study results and caveats: With a barcode shared among identical TCR molecules, highly expanded clone sizes could be underestimated.

Isolation of naive CD8 T cells was achieved by sorting on a CD8+CD4-CCR7+CD45RA+ phenotype. The germline V and J ends were trimmed by 7 bases and 11 bases, with 24 bases remaining between them. This CDR3 spans 15 amino acids. Germline V gene data show CDR1 as SNHLY and CDR2 as FYNNEI. The chain links TRBV2 to TRBJ1-5; D might be TRBD1 (5 bases). This receptor was taken from a human donor in good health. Some libraries in this study had Jurkat cell RNA spiked in. Sequencing used naive CD8+ T cells from blood, with Jurkat cell RNA spiked in. Sample subset: FACS-sorted CD8+CD4-CCR7+CD45RA+ naive T cells. CDR3 residues: CASTMRDVWPPAQHF. CDR3 in DNA: TGTGCCAGCACTATGCGGGACGTTTGGCCTCCGGCCCAGCATTTT.